A selection of T cell receptor beta chains follows, all from one sample in a study of cytomegalovirus exposure and HLA in healthy donors. Generated by immunoSEQ multiplex PCR, the TCRdb table keeps only in-frame clones and is missing some. Among under 200,000 clones, 65% to 90% were seen once, and the ten largest hold approximately 0.31%. The sequenced sample was PBMCs. The receptors were gathered from a woman aged 25 to 39 in good health and CMV-seronegative. Both conserved end residues are part of each CDR3. D genes are given only for firm matches. Only some rows state a clone size, as once, few, many or a class for expanded clones.

size	V	D	J	CDR3	DNA
few	TRBV10-3	-	TRBJ2-5	CAISESGGGGQETQYF	TGTGCCATCAGTGAGTCTGGGGGAGGGGGCCAAGAGACCCAGTACTTC
-	TRBV9	-	TRBJ2-5	CASSGGARGAGETQYF	TGTGCCAGCAGCGGGGGGGCTCGGGGGGCAGGGGAGACCCAGTACTTC
once	TRBV9	TRBD2	TRBJ2-7	CASSPRLAGGREQYF	TGTGCCAGCAGCCCCCGACTAGCGGGAGGGAGGGAGCAGTACTTC
once	TRBV6-1	-	TRBJ1-2	CASSEVGGFGGYTF	TGTGCCAGCAGTGAAGTGGGGGGGTTTGGGGGCTACACCTTC
-	TRBV5-1	-	TRBJ1-4	CASSPDLSQGDEKLFF	TGCGCCAGCAGCCCCGACCTTTCCCAAGGGGATGAAAAACTGTTTTTT
-	TRBV28	TRBD1	TRBJ2-7	CASSSTGAPSYEQYF	TGTGCCAGCAGTTCTACAGGGGCCCCCTCTTACGAGCAGTACTTC
-	TRBV9	-	TRBJ2-3	CASSQRGDTQYF	TGTGCCAGCAGCCAGAGGGGGGATACGCAGTATTTT
-	TRBV5-1	-	TRBJ2-3	CASSLGLVTASTDTQYF	TGCGCCAGCAGCTTGGGGTTGGTGACAGCCTCCACAGATACGCAGTATTTT
-	TRBV7-9	TRBD2	TRBJ2-7	CASSFSRGGEQYF	TGTGCCAGCAGCTTCTCCCGGGGGGGCGAGCAGTACTTC
few	TRBV27	-	TRBJ1-2	CASSPGGEGYTF	TGTGCCAGCAGTCCTGGCGGGGAAGGCTACACCTTC
-	TRBV19	-	TRBJ1-1	CASSIPRGTEAFF	TGTGCCAGTAGTATACCACGGGGCACTGAAGCTTTCTTT
-	TRBV6-5	TRBD1	TRBJ2-7	CASSRGQGDSYEQYF	TGTGCCAGCAGTAGGGGACAGGGAGATTCCTACGAGCAGTACTTC
-	TRBV9	-	TRBJ2-3	CASSAGLSTDTQYF	TGTGCCAGCAGCGCGGGACTTAGCACAGATACGCAGTATTTT
-	TRBV15	-	TRBJ2-7	CATSRDDRARGYDEQYF	TGTGCCACCAGCAGAGATGACCGGGCCAGGGGCTACGACGAGCAGTACTTC
-	TRBV19	TRBD1	TRBJ2-1	CASSPSGQYNEQFF	TGTGCCAGTAGTCCCTCGGGACAGTACAATGAGCAGTTCTTC
-	TRBV6-5	-	TRBJ2-3	CASSSEGGAGPDTQYF	TGTGCCAGCAGTTCAGAGGGGGGGGCCGGGCCAGATACGCAGTATTTT
-	TRBV20-1	-	TRBJ2-7	CSAGDSYEQYF	TGCAGTGCTGGGGACTCTTACGAGCAGTACTTC
-	TRBV13	-	TRBJ1-1	CASSPSPGQNTEAFF	TGTGCCAGCAGCCCATCTCCAGGACAGAACACTGAAGCTTTCTTT
-	TRBV6-1	TRBD1	TRBJ2-7	CASSDNWTGAYEQYF	TGTGCCAGCAGTGATAATTGGACAGGGGCCTACGAGCAGTACTTC
-	TRBV7-9	TRBD2	TRBJ2-3	CASRPGREGYTDTQYF	TGTGCCAGCAGGCCCGGACGGGAGGGTTATACAGATACGCAGTATTTT
-	TRBV14	-	TRBJ1-1	CASSQERGGTEAFF	TGTGCCAGCAGCCAAGAAAGAGGAGGAACTGAAGCTTTCTTT
-	TRBV13	-	TRBJ1-1	CASSEGLQGTEAFF	TGTGCCAGCAGCGAAGGACTACAAGGGACTGAAGCTTTCTTT
-	TRBV7-9	-	TRBJ2-1	CASSLGGTTNEQFF	TGTGCCAGCAGCTTAGGCGGGACCACTAACGAGCAGTTCTTC